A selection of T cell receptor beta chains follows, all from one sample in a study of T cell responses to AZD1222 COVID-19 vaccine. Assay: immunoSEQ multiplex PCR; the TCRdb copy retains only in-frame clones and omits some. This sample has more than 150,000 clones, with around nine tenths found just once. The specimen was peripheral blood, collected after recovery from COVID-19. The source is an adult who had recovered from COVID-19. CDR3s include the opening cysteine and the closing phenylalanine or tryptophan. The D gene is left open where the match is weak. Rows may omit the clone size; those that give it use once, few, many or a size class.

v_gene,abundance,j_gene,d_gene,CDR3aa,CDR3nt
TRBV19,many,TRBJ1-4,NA,CASSIEPVGFEKLFF,TGTGCCAGTAGTATAGAACCCGTCGGATTTGAAAAACTGTTTTTT
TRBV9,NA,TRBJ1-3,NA,CASSPLPASGNTIYF,TGTGCCAGCAGCCCCCTCCCCGCTTCTGGAAACACCATATATTTT
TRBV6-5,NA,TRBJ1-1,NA,CASSTGGTEAFF,TGTGCCAGCAGCACGGGGGGGACTGAAGCTTTCTTT
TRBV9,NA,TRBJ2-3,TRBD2,CASSDRLAGRADTQYF,TGTGCCAGCAGCGACAGACTAGCGGGGAGGGCAGATACGCAGTATTTT
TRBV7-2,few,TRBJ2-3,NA,CASSSSGVGTDTQYF,TGTGCCAGCAGCTCCTCAGGGGTCGGCACAGATACGCAGTATTTT
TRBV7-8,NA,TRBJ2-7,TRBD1,CASSLVGRVAGGREQYF,TGTGCCAGCAGCTTAGTCGGTCGGGTCGCAGGGGGCCGCGAGCAGTACTTC
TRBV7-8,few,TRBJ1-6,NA,CASSLAMPVNSPLHF,TGTGCCAGCAGCTTAGCGATGCCAGTTAATTCACCCCTCCACTTT
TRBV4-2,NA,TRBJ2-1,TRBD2,CASSQDIPISGSGRNEQFF,TGTGCCAGCAGCCAAGATATACCCATTAGCGGGAGCGGTCGGAATGAGCAGTTCTTC
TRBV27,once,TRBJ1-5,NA,CASRGAGSNQPQHF,TGTGCCAGCCGGGGGGCGGGGAGCAATCAGCCCCAGCATTTT
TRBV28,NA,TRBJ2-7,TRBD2,CASSFGTSGRSAYEQYF,TGTGCCAGCAGTTTCGGGACTAGCGGGAGGAGCGCCTACGAGCAGTACTTC
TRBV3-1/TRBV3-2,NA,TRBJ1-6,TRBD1,CASSHRTGTGGSPLHF,TGTGCCAGCAGCCATCGCACCGGGACAGGGGGTTCACCCCTCCACTTT
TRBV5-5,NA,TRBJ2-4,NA,CASSFRTAVGNIQYF,TGTGCCAGCAGCTTCAGGACAGCCGTGGGGAACATTCAGTACTTC
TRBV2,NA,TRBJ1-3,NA,CASSLYTNTIYF,TGTGCCAGCAGTTTATACACCAACACCATATATTTT
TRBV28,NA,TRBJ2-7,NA,CASSPEPGKNYEQYF,TGTGCCAGCAGTCCGGAACCGGGAAAAAACTACGAGCAGTACTTC
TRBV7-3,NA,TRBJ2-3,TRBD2,CASSFEQRESDTQYF,TGTGCCAGCAGCTTCGAACAGCGGGAGTCAGATACGCAGTATTTT
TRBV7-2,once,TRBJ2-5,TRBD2,CASSSRTSGGRAQYF,TGTGCCAGCAGCTCCCGGACTAGCGGTGGTAGGGCCCAGTACTTC
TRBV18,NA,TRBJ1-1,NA,CASSPLAEGEAFF,TGTGCCAGCTCACCACTCGCAGAGGGAGAAGCTTTCTTT
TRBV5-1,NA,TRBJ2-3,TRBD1,CASRFQGESTDTQYF,TGCGCCAGCAGATTTCAGGGGGAGTCCACAGATACGCAGTATTTT
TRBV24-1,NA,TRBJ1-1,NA,CATRGPGRENTEAFF,TGTGCCACCCGAGGACCGGGACGGGAGAACACTGAAGCTTTCTTT
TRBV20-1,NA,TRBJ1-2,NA,CSARDPSWTF,TGCAGTGCTAGGGACCCCTCGTGGACCTTC
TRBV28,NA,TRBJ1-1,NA,CASSWGVSSKAFF,TGTGCCAGTTCATGGGGGGTCTCATCCAAAGCTTTCTTT
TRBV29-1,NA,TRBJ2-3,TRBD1,CSVRRDRGPDTQYF,TGCAGCGTCCGCCGGGACAGGGGGCCAGATACGCAGTATTTT
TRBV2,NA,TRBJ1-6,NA,CASQPIGEGSVSPLHF,TGTGCCTCCCAGCCAATTGGGGAGGGAAGTGTTTCACCCCTCCACTTT
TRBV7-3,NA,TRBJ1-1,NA,CASSLSIRGPEAFF,TGTGCCAGCAGCTTATCGATCAGGGGCCCTGAAGCTTTCTTT
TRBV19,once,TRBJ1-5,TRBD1,CASSIVPTGVTQPQHF,TGTGCCAGTAGTATAGTCCCGACAGGGGTCACGCAGCCCCAGCATTTT
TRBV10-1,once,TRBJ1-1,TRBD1,CASSLRQGPLNTEAFF,TGCGCCAGCAGTTTAAGACAGGGGCCTTTGAACACTGAAGCTTTCTTT
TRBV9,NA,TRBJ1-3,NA,CASSDRVRNTIYF,TGTGCCAGCAGCGACAGGGTGAGAAACACCATATATTTT
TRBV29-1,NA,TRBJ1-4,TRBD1,CSVAGGDAEKLFF,TGCAGCGTTGCAGGGGGCGATGCCGAAAAACTGTTTTTT
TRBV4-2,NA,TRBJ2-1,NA,CATRRGASDNEQFF,TGTGCCACCCGGAGGGGGGCCTCGGACAATGAGCAGTTCTTC
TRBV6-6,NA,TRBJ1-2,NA,CASTGAGEVDYGYTF,TGTGCCAGCACCGGCGCGGGGGAGGTTGACTATGGCTACACCTTC
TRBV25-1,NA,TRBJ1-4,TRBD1,CASSGDRAFGKLFF,TGTGCCAGCAGTGGGGACAGGGCCTTTGGAAAACTGTTTTTT
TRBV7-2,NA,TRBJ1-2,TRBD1,CASSSGQGNYGYTF,TGTGCCAGCAGCTCGGGACAGGGGAACTATGGCTACACCTTC
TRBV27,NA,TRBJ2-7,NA,CASSELPTREQYF,TGTGCCAGCAGTGAACTCCCTACAAGGGAGCAGTACTTC
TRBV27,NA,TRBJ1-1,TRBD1,CASSNTGGWTEAFF,TGTGCCAGCAGTAATACAGGGGGCTGGACTGAAGCTTTCTTT
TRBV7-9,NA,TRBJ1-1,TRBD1,CASSSTGAITEAFF,TGTGCCAGCAGCTCCACAGGGGCGATCACTGAAGCTTTCTTT
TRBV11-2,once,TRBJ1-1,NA,CASSLGRDLTEAFF,TGTGCCAGCAGCTTAGGCCGGGATCTCACTGAAGCTTTCTTT
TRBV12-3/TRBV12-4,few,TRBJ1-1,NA,CASGPSLNTEAFF,TGTGCCAGCGGACCATCATTGAACACTGAAGCTTTCTTT
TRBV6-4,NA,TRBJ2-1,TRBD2,CASSSAWGGEQFF,TGTGCCAGCAGCTCCGCTTGGGGGGGTGAGCAGTTCTTC
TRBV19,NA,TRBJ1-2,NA,CASSMVGEQGYTF,TGTGCCAGTAGTATGGTCGGTGAGCAGGGCTACACCTTC
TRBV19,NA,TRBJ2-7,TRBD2,CASSSGTSAFYEQYF,TGTGCCAGTAGTAGCGGGACTAGCGCGTTCTACGAGCAGTACTTC
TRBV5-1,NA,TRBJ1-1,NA,CASSSALTDSSEAFF,TGCGCCAGCAGCTCGGCTTTGACAGACTCCTCCGAAGCTTTCTTT
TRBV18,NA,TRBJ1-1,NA,CASSPPADTEAFF,TGTGCCAGCTCACCACCTGCCGACACTGAAGCTTTCTTT
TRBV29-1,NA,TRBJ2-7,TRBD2,CSVSLSGDLGEQYF,TGCAGCGTCTCCCTTAGCGGGGATCTGGGGGAGCAGTACTTC
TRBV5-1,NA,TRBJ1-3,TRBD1,CASSLETTGAGNTIYF,TGCGCCAGCAGCTTGGAAACCACAGGGGCCGGAAACACCATATATTTT
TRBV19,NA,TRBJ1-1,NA,CASRLRVGLNTEAFF,TGTGCCAGTAGACTCAGGGTGGGCTTGAACACTGAAGCTTTCTTT
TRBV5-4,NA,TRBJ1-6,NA,CASTRGGNNSPLHF,TGTGCCAGCACCCGGGGGGGGAATAATTCACCCCTCCACTTT
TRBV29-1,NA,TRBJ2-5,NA,CSVRQVVQETQYF,TGCAGCGTGCGCCAAGTAGTGCAAGAGACCCAGTACTTC
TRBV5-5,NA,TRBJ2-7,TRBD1,CASSPDRGGSYEQYF,TGTGCCAGCAGCCCGGACAGGGGAGGCTCCTACGAGCAGTACTTC
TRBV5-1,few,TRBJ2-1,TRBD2,CASSRDGTSGRGEQFF,TGCGCCAGCAGCCGAGACGGGACTAGCGGGAGGGGAGAGCAGTTCTTC
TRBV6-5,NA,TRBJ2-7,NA,CASSPLTGHEQYF,TGTGCCAGCAGCCCCCTGACGGGCCACGAGCAGTACTTC
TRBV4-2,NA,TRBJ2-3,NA,CASSQETPGTDTQYF,TGTGCCAGCAGCCAAGAGACCCCGGGAACAGATACGCAGTATTTT
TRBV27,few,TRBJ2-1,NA,CASSFRPNEQFF,TGTGCCAGCAGTTTTCGTCCAAATGAGCAGTTCTTC
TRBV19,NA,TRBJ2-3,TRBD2,CASSTLTSGRADTQYF,TGTGCCAGTAGTACCCTAACTAGCGGGCGGGCAGATACGCAGTATTTT
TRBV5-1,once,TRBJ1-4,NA,CASSLAGLGEKLFF,TGCGCCAGCAGCTTGGCCGGGCTGGGTGAAAAACTGTTTTTT
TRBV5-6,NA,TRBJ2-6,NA,CASSGRSGANVLTF,TGTGCCAGCAGCGGCCGATCTGGGGCCAACGTCCTGACTTTC
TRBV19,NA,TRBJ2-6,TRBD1,CASTGQGISGANVLTF,TGTGCCAGTACAGGACAGGGGATCTCTGGGGCCAACGTCCTGACTTTC
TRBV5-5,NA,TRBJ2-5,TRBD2,CASSSGLAGGTQETQYF,TGTGCCAGCAGCTCGGGACTAGCGGGGGGCACCCAAGAGACCCAGTACTTC
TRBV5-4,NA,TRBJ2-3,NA,CASSLAPPDTQYF,TGTGCCAGCAGCTTGGCCCCGCCAGATACGCAGTATTTT
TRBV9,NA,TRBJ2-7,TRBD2,CASSVGVLAGSRGYEQYF,TGTGCCAGCAGCGTAGGTGTGCTAGCGGGCTCACGGGGCTACGAGCAGTACTTC